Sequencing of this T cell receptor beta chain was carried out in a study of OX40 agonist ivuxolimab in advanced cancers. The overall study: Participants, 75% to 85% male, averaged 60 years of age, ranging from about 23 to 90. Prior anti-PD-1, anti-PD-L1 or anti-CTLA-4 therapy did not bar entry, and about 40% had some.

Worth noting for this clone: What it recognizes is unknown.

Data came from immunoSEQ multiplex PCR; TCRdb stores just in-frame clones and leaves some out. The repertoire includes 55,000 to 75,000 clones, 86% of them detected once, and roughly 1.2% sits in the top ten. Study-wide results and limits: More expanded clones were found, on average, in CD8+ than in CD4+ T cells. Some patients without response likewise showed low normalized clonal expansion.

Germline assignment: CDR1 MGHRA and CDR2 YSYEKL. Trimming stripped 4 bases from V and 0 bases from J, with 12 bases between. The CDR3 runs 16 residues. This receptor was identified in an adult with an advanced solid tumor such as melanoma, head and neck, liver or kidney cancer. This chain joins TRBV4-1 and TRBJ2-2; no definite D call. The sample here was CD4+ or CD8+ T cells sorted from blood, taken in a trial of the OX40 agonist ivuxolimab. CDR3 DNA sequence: TGCGCCAGCAGCCCCTTTGGCGGATCGAACACCGGGGAGCTGTTTTTT. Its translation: CASSPFGGSNTGELFF.